The entry below gives a single T cell receptor beta chain sequence along with its context. Under the authors' procedure: Scientists estimated how many nucleated cells there were by amplifying reference gene primers. TCRdb keeps only in-frame clones here, not all; method: immunoSEQ multiplex PCR. V, J and clone size are taken as reported in that table, and D and trimming were inferred from the DNA itself. In the table there are some 70,000 clones, about nine tenths of which are singletons. This CDR3 spans 17 amino acids. The germline gives CDR1 MNHEY, CDR2 SMNVEV (reference sequence). V gave up 6 bases and J gave up 1 base, with 19 bases separating them. The source of the sample is a study of blood T cell repertoires in COVID-19.

This TCR was recovered from a woman in her 70s with acute or convalescent COVID-19. Sequenced: peripheral blood. The chain couples TRBV27 to TRBJ2-1; a weak D match, TRBD2 (6 bases). CDR3 in amino acids: CASSRQISSVSYNEQFF. For the CDR3, the DNA is TGTGCCAGCAGCCGGCAGATCTCTAGCGTATCCTACAATGAGCAGTTCTTC.